The following is a TCR beta chain sequence with its context. In the authors' methods: Quantification of nucleated cells was approximated via reference gene primer amplification. TCRdb keeps only in-frame clones here, not all; method: immunoSEQ multiplex PCR. From that table come the V and J calls and clone size; the DNA was used to work out D and trimming. The sample consists of approximately 100,000 clones, just over 90% of them appearing once. This sample is drawn from a study of blood T cell repertoires in COVID-19. Overall study context: Samples representing acute and convalescent COVID-19 were sourced from the United States, Italy and Spain. Sample material is recorded as cDNA or gDNA derived from T cells, B-cell-depleted T cells, or PBMCs.

The sequenced material came from peripheral blood. This clonotype was obtained from a man in his sixties with acute or convalescent COVID-19.

CDR3 residues: CASSLDRSNEKLFF. In DNA form, the CDR3 reads TGTGCCAGCAGTCTGGACAGGTCTAATGAAAAACTGTTTTTT. The V gene is TRBV6-5, the J gene TRBJ1-4; TRBD1 aligns across 7 bases. The junction had 3 bases not matched to a gene; V was cut back by 5 bases and J by 3 bases. CDR1 is MNHEY, CDR2 SVGAGI, per germline. The CDR3 has 14 amino acids.